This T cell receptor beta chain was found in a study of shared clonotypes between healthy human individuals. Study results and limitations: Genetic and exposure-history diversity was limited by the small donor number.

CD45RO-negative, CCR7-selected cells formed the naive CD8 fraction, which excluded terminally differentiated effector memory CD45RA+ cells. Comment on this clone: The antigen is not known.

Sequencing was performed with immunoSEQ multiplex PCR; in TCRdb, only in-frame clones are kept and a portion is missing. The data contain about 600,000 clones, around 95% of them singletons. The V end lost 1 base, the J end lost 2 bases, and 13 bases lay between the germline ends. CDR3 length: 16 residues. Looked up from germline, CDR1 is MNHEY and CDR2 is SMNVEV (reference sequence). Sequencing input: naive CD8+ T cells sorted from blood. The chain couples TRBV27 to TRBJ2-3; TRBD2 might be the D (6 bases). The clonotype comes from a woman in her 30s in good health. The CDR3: CASSLFAAGNTDTQYF. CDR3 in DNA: TGTGCCAGCAGTTTATTTGCGGCGGGAAACACAGATACGCAGTATTTT.